Detailed here is one T cell receptor (beta chain). The data originate from a study of control samples from healthy donors and cancer patients. The method was immunoSEQ multiplex PCR; TCRdb's version includes in-frame clones alone and lacks a portion of them. The sample holds over 150,000 clones, about 90% seen once. V lost 6 bases and J lost 6, with 17 bases in between. CDR3 length equals 14 residues. Looked up from germline, CDR1 is MNHEY and CDR2 is SVGAGI. This clonotype was obtained from a woman aged 40 to 49 in good health. Material: blood. V gene TRBV6-5 combines with J gene TRBJ1-2; unclear D gene. CDR3 amino acids: CASRTPLAADGYTF. CDR3 nucleotide sequence: TGTGCCAGCAGAACCCCACTGGCGGCCGATGGCTACACCTTC.